This entry is about one TCR beta chain. Its antigen remains unidentified. These data originate in a study of beta chain features in type 1 diabetes. Study-level background: Researchers looked at roughly 100,000,000 sorted cells across all samples.

Staining for CD45RO/CCR7/CD25/CD127/CD95/CD27 allowed sorting of CD4+ naive, central memory, regulatory and stem cell-like memory cells. Reverse transcription of all isolated RNA meant that expressed TCRB transcripts were sequenced. TCRdb's copy holds only in-frame clones and misses some; the assay was immunoSEQ multiplex PCR. The sample lists around 650,000 clones; around 12% were seen once. Points from the study as a whole: Reads derived from cDNA could over-represent cells showing high TCR expression. Moderate yet significant TCRB CDR3 shortening was seen in Type 1 diabetes patients in all four CD4+ subsets.

V lost 6 bases, J lost 2 bases, and 3 bases lay in between. The CDR3 runs 11 residues. Looked up from germline, CDR1 is SGHTA and CDR2 is FQGNSA. Sequenced: naive CD4+ T cells from blood. The rearrangement links TRBV7-2 to TRBJ2-3; no clear D gene. This TCR was recovered from a young man with type 1 diabetes. The CDR3 reads CASRFTDTQYF. The DNA for the CDR3 is TGTGCCAGCAGGTTCACAGATACGCAGTATTTT. Filled out from reference TRBV7-2 and TRBJ2-3, the complete variable domain reads GAGVSQSPSNKVTEKGKDVELRCDPISGHTALYWYRQSLGQGLEFLIYFQGNSAPDKSGLPSDRFSAERTGGSVSTLTIQRTQQEDSAVYLCASRFTDTQYFGPGTRLTVL.